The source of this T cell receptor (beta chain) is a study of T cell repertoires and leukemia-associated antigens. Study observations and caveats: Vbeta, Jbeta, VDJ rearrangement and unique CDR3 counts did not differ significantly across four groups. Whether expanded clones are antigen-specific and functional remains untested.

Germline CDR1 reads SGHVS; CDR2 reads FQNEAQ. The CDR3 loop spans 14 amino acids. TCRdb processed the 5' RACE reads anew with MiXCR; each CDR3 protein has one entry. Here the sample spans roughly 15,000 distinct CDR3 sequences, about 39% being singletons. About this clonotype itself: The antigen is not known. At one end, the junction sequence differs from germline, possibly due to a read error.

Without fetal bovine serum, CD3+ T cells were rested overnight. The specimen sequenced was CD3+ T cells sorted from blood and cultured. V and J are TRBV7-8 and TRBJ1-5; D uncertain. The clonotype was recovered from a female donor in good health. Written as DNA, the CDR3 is TGTGCCAGCAGTTCTCAAGGTAGCAATCAGCCCCTGCATTTT. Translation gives CASSSQGSNQPLHF. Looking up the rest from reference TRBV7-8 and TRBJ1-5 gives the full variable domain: GAGVSQSPRYKVAKRGQDVALRCDPISGHVSLFWYQQALGQGPEFLTYFQNEAQLDKSGLPSDRFFAERPEGSVSTLKIQRTQQEDSAVYLCASSSQGSNQPLHFGDGTRLSIL.